These 12 T cell receptor beta chains were sequenced from one sample in a study of blood T cell repertoires in COVID-19. The method was immunoSEQ multiplex PCR; TCRdb's version includes in-frame clones alone and lacks a portion of them. This table holds about 100,000 clones, around four fifths found once. Sequencing used peripheral blood. These TCRs come from a man aged 65 to 79 with active or convalescent COVID-19.

The chain combines TRBV28 with TRBJ1-6, with a possible D match to TRBD1 (6 bases). Germline loops: CDR1 MDHEN, CDR2 SYDVKM. V was pared by 6 bases and J by 2 bases, with 14 bases between. CDR3 length: 16 amino acids. The DNA of the CDR3 is TGTGCCAGCAGATCCCAGCGGGACACCTATAATTCACCCCTCCACTTT. As protein: CASRSQRDTYNSPLHF.

This clone was recorded a few times. This chain connects TRBV19 to TRBJ1-1; possibly TRBD1 for D (5 bases). CDR3 length: 16 residues. V dropped 2 bases and J dropped 0 bases, with 13 bases sitting between them. The germline V gene has CDR1 LNHDA and CDR2 SQIVND (reference sequence). The CDR3 DNA follows: TGTGCCAGTAGTATACCTGGGGGGGTAATGAACACTGAAGCTTTCTTT. Translation: CASSIPGGVMNTEAFF.

This clone was seen a few times. The chain carries TRBV5-5 and TRBJ2-7; possibly TRBD1 for D (5 bases). Trimming pared 3 bases from V and 3 bases from J, leaving 19 bases between. This CDR3 region has 16 residues. Germline V gene lookup returns CDR1 SGHKS and CDR2 YYEKEE (reference sequence). The CDR3 loop reads CASSSEPQPRGYEQYF. The DNA for the CDR3 is TGTGCCAGCAGCTCCGAACCACAGCCAAGGGGCTACGAGCAGTACTTC.

The chain is built from TRBV11-2 and TRBJ2-5; tentative D call: TRBD1 (6 bases). Trimming took off 3 bases at V and 5 bases at J, with 19 bases between the two ends. Germline V lookup: CDR1 SGHAT, CDR2 FQNNGV. The CDR3 extends over 16 amino acids. The CDR3 DNA is TGTGCCAGCAGCTTGCGTTGGGACACCCATCGGGAGACCCAGTACTTC. Protein: CASSLRWDTHRETQYF.

This chain connects TRBV4-1 to TRBJ2-1; 12 bases align to TRBD2. The CDR3 contains 15 residues. Trimming removed 3 bases from V and 14 bases from J; junction bases left unmatched: 11. Germline values: CDR1 MGHRA, CDR2 YSYEKL. In DNA, the CDR3 is TGCGCCAGCAGCCAGGGACTAGCGGGCTCCCCTTGGGAGTTCTTC. Its protein is CASSQGLAGSPWEFF.

This clone occurred once. The chain joins TRBV30 to TRBJ1-5, with TRBD1 matching 11 bases. CDR1 is GTSNPN, CDR2 SVGIG, per germline (reference sequence). V shed 2 bases, J shed 6 bases, and the junction held 9 bases outside the gene matches. CDR3 size: 16 residues. The CDR3 DNA is TGTGCCTGGAGTTCTCCGGACAGGGGGCGGTTTCAGCCCCAGCATTTT. Translation gives CAWSSPDRGRFQPQHF.

The rearrangement links TRBV7-9 to TRBJ2-1, with 14 nucleotides matching TRBD2. Germline V gives CDR1 SEHNR, CDR2 FQNEAQ (reference sequence). V lost 1 base to trimming and J lost 6 bases; unmatched junction nucleotides: 2. The CDR3 extends over 16 amino acids. CDR3 loop: CASSLGTSGRINEQFF. The CDR3 DNA follows: TGTGCCAGCAGCTTAGGGACTAGCGGGAGGATCAATGAGCAGTTCTTC.

The chain recombines TRBV3-1 (or the pseudogene TRBV3-2) with TRBJ2-1; 7 bases align to TRBD2. This CDR3 spans 15 amino acids. The germline CDR1 and CDR2 sequences are LGHDT and YNNKEL (reference sequence). V gave up 1 base and J gave up 9 bases; unmatched junction bases: 9. CDR3 in DNA: TGTGCCAGCAGCCAAGCCTCAAACTGGGGGGGTGAGCAGTTCTTC. Translated: CASSQASNWGGEQFF.

The chain recombines TRBV7-3 with TRBJ1-3, with D tentatively TRBD1 (6 bases). The CDR3 extends over 17 amino acids. The germline gives CDR1 SGHTA, CDR2 FQGTGA. The V end lost 0 bases, the J end lost 4 bases, and 16 bases lay between the germline ends. CDR3: CASSLTGRGIAGNTIYF. The CDR3 region has the DNA TGTGCCAGCAGCTTAACGGGCAGGGGCATCGCCGGAAACACCATATATTTT.

The rearrangement joins TRBV19 to TRBJ2-1; 9 bases fit TRBD2. J lost 6 bases, V lost 3 bases, and 12 bases had no gene match. There are 17 residues in the CDR3. From germline, CDR1 is LNHDA and CDR2 SQIVND (reference sequence). The chain's CDR3 is CASSIGPGSGGTNEQFF. CDR3 coding DNA: TGTGCCAGTAGTATTGGCCCTGGGAGCGGGGGGACCAATGAGCAGTTCTTC. Complete variable domain (other parts from reference TRBV19 and TRBJ2-1): DGGITQSPKYLFRKEGQNVTLSCEQNLNHDAMYWYRQDPGQGLRLIYYSQIVNDFQKGDIAEGYSVSREKKESFPLTVTSAQKNPTAFYLCASSIGPGSGGTNEQFFGPGTRLTVL.

The J gene is TRBJ2-4, the V gene TRBV12-5, with D uncertain. The CDR3 contains 8 residues. Trimming cost V 4 bases and J 14 bases, with 3 bases left between them. Germline assignment: CDR1 LGHNT and CDR2 FRNRAP. The DNA of the CDR3 is TGTGCTAGTGGTTACAAGTACTTC. The encoded protein is CASGYKYF.

J is TRBJ1-5 and V is TRBV28, with 7 bases that match TRBD1. This CDR3 region has 14 residues. Trimming took 7 bases from V and 7 from J; bases not matched to a gene: 10. Germline V gives CDR1 MDHEN, CDR2 SYDVKM. The DNA for the CDR3 is TGTGCCAGCATCAAAGGGGGCGAGATCCAGCCCCAGCATTTT. It codes for CASIKGGEIQPQHF. Full variable domain (remainder filled in from reference TRBV28 and TRBJ1-5): DVKVTQSSRYLVKRTGEKVFLECVQDMDHENMFWYRQDPGLGLRLIYFSYDVKMKEKGDIPEGYSVSREKKERFSLILESASTNQTSMYLCASIKGGEIQPQHFGDGTRLSIL.